The count of the clone carrying this T cell receptor (beta chain) is one. A much more abundant neighbour one base away suggests this may be a read error. Germline V lookup: CDR1 SGHNT, CDR2 YENEEA. The J segment lost 0 bases and the V segment lost 5 bases, leaving 6 bases of the junction unmatched. This CDR3 is 16 amino acids long. The data were obtained in a study of T cells in Graves' hyperthyroidism and ophthalmopathy. Regions amplified from RNA transcripts were the TCR beta CDR3 regions. First-round RT-PCR with HTBI primers amplified the TCR CDR3 region. TCRdb itself ran the multiplex PCR reads through MiXCR, one entry per CDR3 protein. Here the sample spans some 370,000 distinct CDR3 sequences, roughly an eighth being singletons. The cohort's ophthalmopathy patients, a group with duration under 3 months, had a Clinical Activity Score of at least 3 and a NOSPECS grade of at least 4. The PBMCs were taken from over 9.5 ml of fresh peripheral blood.

This clonotype originated in a man in his fifties with Graves' ophthalmopathy. This chain links TRBV11-3 with TRBJ2-3; 9 bases are a match to TRBD2. The sequenced sample consisted of blood. CDR3 bases: TGTGCCAGCAGCCTGACTAGCGGAACTAGCACAGATACGCAGTATTTT. Its protein is CASSLTSGTSTDTQYF.